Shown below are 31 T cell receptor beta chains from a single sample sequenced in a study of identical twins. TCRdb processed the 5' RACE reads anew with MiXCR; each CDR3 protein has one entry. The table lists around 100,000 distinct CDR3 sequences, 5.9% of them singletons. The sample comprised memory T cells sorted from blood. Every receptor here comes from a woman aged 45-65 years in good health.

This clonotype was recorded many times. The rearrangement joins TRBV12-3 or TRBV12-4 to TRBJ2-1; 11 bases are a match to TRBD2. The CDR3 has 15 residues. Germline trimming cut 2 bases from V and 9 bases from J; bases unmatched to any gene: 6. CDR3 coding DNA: TGTGCCAGCAGTTTAACTAGCGGGAGTGGGGGTGAGCAGTTCTTC. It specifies CASSLTSGSGGEQFF.

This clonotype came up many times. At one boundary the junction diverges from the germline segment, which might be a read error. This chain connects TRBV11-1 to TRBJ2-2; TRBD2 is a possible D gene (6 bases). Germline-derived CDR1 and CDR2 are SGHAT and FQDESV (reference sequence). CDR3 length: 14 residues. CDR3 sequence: CASSLAQNTGELFF. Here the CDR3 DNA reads TGTGCCAGCAGCCTAGCGCAGAACACCGGGGAGCTGTTTTTT. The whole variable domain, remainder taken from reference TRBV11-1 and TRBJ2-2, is EAEVAQSPRYKITEKSQAVAFWCDPISGHATLYWYRQILGQGPELLVQFQDESVVDDSQLPKDRFSAERLKGVDSTLKIQPAELGDSAMYLCASSLAQNTGELFFGEGSRLTVL.

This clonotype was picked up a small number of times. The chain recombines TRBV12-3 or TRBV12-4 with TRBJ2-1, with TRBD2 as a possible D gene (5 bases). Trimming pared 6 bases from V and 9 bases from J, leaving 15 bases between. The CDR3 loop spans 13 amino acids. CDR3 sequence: CASRDLPRGEQFF. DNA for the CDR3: TGTGCCAGCAGAGACCTACCCCGGGGTGAGCAGTTCTTC.

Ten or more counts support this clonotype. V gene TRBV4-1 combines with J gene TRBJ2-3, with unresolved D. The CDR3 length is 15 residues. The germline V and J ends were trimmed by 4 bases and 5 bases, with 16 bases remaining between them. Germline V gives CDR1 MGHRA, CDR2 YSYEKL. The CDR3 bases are TGCGCCAGCAGCCGGAGAGGAGAAGATGGAGATACGCAGTATTTT. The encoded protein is CASSRRGEDGDTQYF.

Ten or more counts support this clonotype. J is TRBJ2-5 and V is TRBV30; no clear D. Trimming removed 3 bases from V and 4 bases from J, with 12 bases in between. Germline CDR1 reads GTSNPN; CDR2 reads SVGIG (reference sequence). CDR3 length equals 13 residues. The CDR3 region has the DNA TGTGCCTGGAGCCCTGGGCGGACAGAGACCCAGTACTTC. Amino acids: CAWSPGRTETQYF.

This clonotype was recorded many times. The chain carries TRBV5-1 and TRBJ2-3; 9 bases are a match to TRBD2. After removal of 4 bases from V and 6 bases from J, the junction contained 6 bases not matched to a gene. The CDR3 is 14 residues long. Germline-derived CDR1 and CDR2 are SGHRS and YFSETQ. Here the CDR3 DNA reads TGCGCCAGCAGCCTTAGCGGGAGTGTGGATACGCAGTATTTT. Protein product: CASSLSGSVDTQYF.

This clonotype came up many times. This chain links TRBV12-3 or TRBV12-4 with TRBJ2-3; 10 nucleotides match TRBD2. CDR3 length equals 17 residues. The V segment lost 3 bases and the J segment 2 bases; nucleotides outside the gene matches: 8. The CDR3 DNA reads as TGTGCCAGCAGTTTGTGGGCTAGCGGGAGTATCACAGATACGCAGTATTTT. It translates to CASSLWASGSITDTQYF.

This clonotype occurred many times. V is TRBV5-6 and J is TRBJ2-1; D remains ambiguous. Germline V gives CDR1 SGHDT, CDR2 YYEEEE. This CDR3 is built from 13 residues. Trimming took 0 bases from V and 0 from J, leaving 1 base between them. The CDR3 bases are TGTGCCAGCAGCTTGGACTCCTACAATGAGCAGTTCTTC. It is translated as CASSLDSYNEQFF.

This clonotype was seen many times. The CDR3 DNA follows: TGTGCCTGGAGTAAGGACCCCCAGGCCCAGACCCAGTACTTC. Amino acids: CAWSKDPQAQTQYF. V and J are TRBV30 and TRBJ2-5, with D unresolved. Trimming took 2 bases from V and 6 from J, leaving 16 bases between them. The CDR3 length is 14 residues. In germline, CDR1 is GTSNPN, CDR2 SVGIG (reference sequence).

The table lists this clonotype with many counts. CDR3 DNA: TGTGCCAGCAGCAGAGCAGGGGGAGGGCACAATGAGCAGTTCTTC. Its translation: CASSRAGGGHNEQFF. The chain carries TRBV7-2 and TRBJ2-1, with D perhaps given as TRBD1 or TRBD2 (7 bases each). The CDR3 is 15 amino acids. V lost 5 bases to trimming and J lost 5 bases, with 16 bases between them. Per germline, CDR1 SGHTA and CDR2 FQGNSA. The complete variable domain, with remaining parts taken from reference TRBV7-2 and TRBJ2-1, reads GAGVSQSPSNKVTEKGKDVELRCDPISGHTALYWYRQSLGQGLEFLIYFQGNSAPDKSGLPSDRFSAERTGGSVSTLTIQRTQQEDSAVYLCASSRAGGGHNEQFFGPGTRLTVL.

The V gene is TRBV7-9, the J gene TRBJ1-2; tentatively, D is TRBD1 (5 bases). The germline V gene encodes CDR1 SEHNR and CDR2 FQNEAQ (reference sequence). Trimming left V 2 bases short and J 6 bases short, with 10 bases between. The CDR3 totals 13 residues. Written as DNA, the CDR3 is TGTGCCAGCAGCTTACAGGGATTCGATGGCTACACCTTC. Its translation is CASSLQGFDGYTF.

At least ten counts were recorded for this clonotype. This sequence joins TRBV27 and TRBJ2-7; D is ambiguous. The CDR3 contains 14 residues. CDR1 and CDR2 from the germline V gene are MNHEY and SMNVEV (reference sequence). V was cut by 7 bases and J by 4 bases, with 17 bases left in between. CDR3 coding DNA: TGTGCCAGCACCACGCGTGGGAATTTTTACGAGCAGTACTTC. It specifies CASTTRGNFYEQYF.

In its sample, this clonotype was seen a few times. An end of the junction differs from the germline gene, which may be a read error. The CDR3 loop is CSVRDRGNAEAFF. CDR3 coding DNA: TGCAGCGTCCGAGACAGGGGGAACGCTGAAGCTTTCTTT. This chain joins TRBV29-1 and TRBJ1-1; TRBD1 matches 9 bases. The CDR3 has 13 residues. CDR1 is SQVTM, CDR2 ANQGSEA, per germline.

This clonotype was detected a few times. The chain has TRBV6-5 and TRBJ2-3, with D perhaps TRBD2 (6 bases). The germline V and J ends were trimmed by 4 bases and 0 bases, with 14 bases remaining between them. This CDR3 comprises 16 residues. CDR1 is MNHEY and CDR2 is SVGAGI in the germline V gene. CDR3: CASSSRVGGSTDTQYF. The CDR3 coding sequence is TGTGCCAGCAGTTCCAGGGTCGGGGGTAGCACAGATACGCAGTATTTT.

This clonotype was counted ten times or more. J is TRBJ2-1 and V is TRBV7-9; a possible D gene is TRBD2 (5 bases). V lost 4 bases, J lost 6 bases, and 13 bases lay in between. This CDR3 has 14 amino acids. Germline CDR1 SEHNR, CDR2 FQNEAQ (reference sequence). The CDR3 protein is CASSSRVEANEQFF. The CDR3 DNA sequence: TGTGCCAGCAGCTCCCGGGTGGAGGCCAATGAGCAGTTCTTC.

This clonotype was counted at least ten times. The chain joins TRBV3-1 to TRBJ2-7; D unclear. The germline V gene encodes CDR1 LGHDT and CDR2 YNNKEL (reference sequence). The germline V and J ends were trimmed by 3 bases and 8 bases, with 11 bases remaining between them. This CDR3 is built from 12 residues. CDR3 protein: CASSQIRSQQYF. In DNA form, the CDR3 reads TGTGCCAGCAGCCAGATCCGGTCCCAGCAGTACTTC.

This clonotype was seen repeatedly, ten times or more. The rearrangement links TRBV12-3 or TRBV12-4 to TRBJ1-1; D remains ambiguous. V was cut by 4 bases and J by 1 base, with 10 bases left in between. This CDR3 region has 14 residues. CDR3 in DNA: TGTGCCAGCAGTTCCTCGTGGGGGAACACTGAAGCTTTCTTT. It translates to CASSSSWGNTEAFF.

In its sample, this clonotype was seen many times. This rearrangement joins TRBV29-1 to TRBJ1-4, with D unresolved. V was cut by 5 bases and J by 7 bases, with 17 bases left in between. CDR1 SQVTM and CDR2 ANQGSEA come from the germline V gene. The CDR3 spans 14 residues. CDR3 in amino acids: CSVKLPGSAEKLFF. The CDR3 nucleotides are TGCAGCGTTAAGCTTCCTGGGTCGGCTGAAAAACTGTTTTTT. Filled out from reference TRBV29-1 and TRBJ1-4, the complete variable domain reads SAVISQKPSRDICQRGTSLTIQCQVDSQVTMMFWYRQQPGQSLTLIATANQGSEATYESGFVIDKFPISRPNLTFSTLTVSNMSPEDSSIYLCSVKLPGSAEKLFFGSGTQLSVL.

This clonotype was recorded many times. CDR3 nucleotides: TGTGCCAGCTCACCACCTTTCCAGGGGCTCGGGGATGAAGCTTTCTTT. Protein sequence: CASSPPFQGLGDEAFF. This chain connects TRBV18 to TRBJ1-1, with a tentative D call TRBD1 (6 bases). The germline CDR1 and CDR2 sequences are KGHSH and LQKENI. There are 16 residues in the CDR3. V was pared by 0 bases and J by 7 bases, with 18 bases between.

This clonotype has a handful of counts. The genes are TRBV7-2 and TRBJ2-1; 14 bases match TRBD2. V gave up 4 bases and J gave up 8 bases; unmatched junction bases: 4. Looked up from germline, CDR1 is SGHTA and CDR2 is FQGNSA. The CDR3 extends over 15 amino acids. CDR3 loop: CASSSGLAGVDEQFF. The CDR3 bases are TGTGCCAGCAGCTCGGGACTAGCGGGAGTCGATGAGCAGTTCTTC.

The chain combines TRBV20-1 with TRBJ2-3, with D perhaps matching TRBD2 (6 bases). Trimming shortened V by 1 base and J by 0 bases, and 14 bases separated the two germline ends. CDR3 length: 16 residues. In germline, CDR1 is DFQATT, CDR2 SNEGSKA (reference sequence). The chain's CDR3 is CSARARLVSSTDTQYF. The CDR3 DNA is TGCAGTGCTAGAGCCCGACTAGTTAGCAGCACAGATACGCAGTATTTT.

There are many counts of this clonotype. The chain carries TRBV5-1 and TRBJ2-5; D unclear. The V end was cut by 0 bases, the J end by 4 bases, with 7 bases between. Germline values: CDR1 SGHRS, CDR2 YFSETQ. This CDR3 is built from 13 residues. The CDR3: CASSLATGETQYF. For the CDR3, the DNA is TGCGCCAGCAGCTTGGCCACGGGAGAGACCCAGTACTTC.

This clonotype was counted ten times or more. CDR3 sequence: CASRKLGQQETQYF. The CDR3 bases are TGTGCCAGCAGGAAACTGGGACAGCAAGAGACCCAGTACTTC. The J gene is TRBJ2-5, the V gene TRBV11-2; 7 positions agree with TRBD1. V trimming: 6 bases; J trimming: 2 bases; junction bases outside the gene matches: 6. The CDR3 covers 14 residues. Germline CDR1 SGHAT, CDR2 FQNNGV.

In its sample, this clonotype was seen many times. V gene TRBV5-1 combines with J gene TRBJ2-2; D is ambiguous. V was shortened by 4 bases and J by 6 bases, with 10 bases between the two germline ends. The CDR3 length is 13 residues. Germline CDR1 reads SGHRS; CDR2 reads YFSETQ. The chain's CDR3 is CASSPGTAGELFF. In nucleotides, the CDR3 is TGCGCCAGCAGCCCCGGTACCGCCGGGGAGCTGTTTTTT.

CDR3 sequence (DNA): TGTGCCAGCAGTGAACGGGACTTTATCTTCTTC. It specifies CASSERDFIFF. J is TRBJ2-1 and V is TRBV6-1; D possibly corresponds to TRBD2 (6 bases). The V end was cut by 2 bases, the J end by 16 bases, with 12 bases between. Germline V gene lookup returns CDR1 MNHNS and CDR2 SASEGT. CDR3 size: 11 residues.

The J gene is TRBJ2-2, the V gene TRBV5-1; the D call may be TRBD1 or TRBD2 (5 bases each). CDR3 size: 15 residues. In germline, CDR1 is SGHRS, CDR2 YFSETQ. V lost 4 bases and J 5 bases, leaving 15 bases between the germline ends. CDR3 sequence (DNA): TGCGCCAGCAGCACAACCGGGACGCTTACCGGGGAGCTGTTTTTT. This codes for CASSTTGTLTGELFF.

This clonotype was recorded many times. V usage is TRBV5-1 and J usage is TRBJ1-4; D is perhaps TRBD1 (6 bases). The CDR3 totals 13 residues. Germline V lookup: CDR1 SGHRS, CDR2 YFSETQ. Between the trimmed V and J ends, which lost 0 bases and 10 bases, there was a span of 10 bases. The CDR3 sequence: CASSLAVGGKLFF. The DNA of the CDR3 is TGCGCCAGCAGCTTGGCCGTAGGGGGAAAACTGTTTTTT.

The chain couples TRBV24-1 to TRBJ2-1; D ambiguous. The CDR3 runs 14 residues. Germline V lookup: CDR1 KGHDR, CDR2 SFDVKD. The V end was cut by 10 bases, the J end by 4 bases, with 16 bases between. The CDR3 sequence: CATKDSNRYNEQFF. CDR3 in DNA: TGTGCCACGAAAGACTCGAACAGATACAATGAGCAGTTCTTC.

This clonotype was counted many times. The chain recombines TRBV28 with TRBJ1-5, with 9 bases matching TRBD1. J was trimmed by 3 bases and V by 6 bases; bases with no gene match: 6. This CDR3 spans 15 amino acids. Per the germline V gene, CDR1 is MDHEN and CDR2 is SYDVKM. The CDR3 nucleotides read TGTGCCAGCAGCACCAGACAGGGGGACAATCAGCCCCAGCATTTT. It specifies CASSTRQGDNQPQHF. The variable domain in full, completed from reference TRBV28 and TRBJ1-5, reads DVKVTQSSRYLVKRTGEKVFLECVQDMDHENMFWYRQDPGLGLRLIYFSYDVKMKEKGDIPEGYSVSREKKERFSLILESASTNQTSMYLCASSTRQGDNQPQHFGDGTRLSIL.

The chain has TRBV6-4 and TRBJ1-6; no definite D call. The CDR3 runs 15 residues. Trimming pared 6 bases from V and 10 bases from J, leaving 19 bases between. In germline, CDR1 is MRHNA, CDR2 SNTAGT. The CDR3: CASRRTTGTSSPLHF. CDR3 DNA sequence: TGTGCCAGCAGGAGGACGACCGGCACCTCCTCACCCCTCCACTTT.

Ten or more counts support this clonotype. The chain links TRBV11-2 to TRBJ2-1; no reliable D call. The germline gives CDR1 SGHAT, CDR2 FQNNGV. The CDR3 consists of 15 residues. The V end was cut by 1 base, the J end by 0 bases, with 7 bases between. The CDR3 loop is CASSLGLNSYNEQFF. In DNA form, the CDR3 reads TGTGCCAGCAGCTTAGGGCTAAACTCCTACAATGAGCAGTTCTTC.